One sample yielded the 29 T cell receptor beta chains listed below, sequenced in a study of cytomegalovirus exposure and HLA in healthy donors. Clones were read by immunoSEQ multiplex PCR, and TCRdb kept only the in-frame ones, dropping some. Here the sample spans about 260,000 clones, 90% being singletons. Sequencing was performed on PBMCs. All receptors come from a woman in her twenties or thirties in good health and CMV-seronegative.

J is TRBJ2-6 and V is TRBV9, with D possibly being TRBD1 (6 bases). There are 17 residues in the CDR3. Germline V CDR1 and CDR2: SGDLS, YYNGEE. Trimming stripped 0 bases from V and 6 bases from J, with 16 bases between. CDR3 in DNA: TGTGCCAGCAGCGTAGCCCTAATGACAGGAGAGGCCAACGTCCTGACTTTC. Amino acids: CASSVALMTGEANVLTF.

Details on this clone: This sample also contains other DNA sequences that code for the same CDR3. V and J are TRBV28 and TRBJ2-5, with 9 bases lining up with TRBD1. The CDR3 spans 14 residues. V lost 6 bases to trimming and J lost 3 bases; unmatched junction nucleotides: 5. Germline V CDR1 and CDR2: MDHEN, SYDVKM. In nucleotides, the CDR3 is TGTGCCAGCAGCCCGAGGACAGGGGAAGAGACCCAGTACTTC. Amino acids: CASSPRTGEETQYF.

In its sample, this clone was seen once. The J gene is TRBJ2-7, the V gene TRBV14, with TRBD2 matching over 10 bases. This CDR3 has 14 amino acids. CDR1 SGHDN and CDR2 FVKESK come from the germline V gene. The V gene end was trimmed by 2 bases and the J gene end by 7 bases; junction bases not matched to a gene: 5. The CDR3 nucleotides read TGTGCCAGCAGCCAACAGCGGGAGGGGGGGGAGCAGTACTTC. The encoded protein is CASSQQREGGEQYF.

The CDR3 loop reads CASSLPTGQPSGYGYTF. CDR3 nucleotide sequence: TGTGCCAGCAGTCTACCCACGGGACAGCCCAGCGGCTATGGCTACACCTTC. This chain connects TRBV28 to TRBJ1-2, with TRBD1 identical over 7 bases. J gave up 4 bases and V 5 bases, and 16 bases lay outside the gene matches. The germline gives CDR1 MDHEN, CDR2 SYDVKM. The CDR3 runs 17 residues.

The chain carries TRBV5-4 and TRBJ2-5, with D uncertain. Germline assignment: CDR1 SGHNT and CDR2 YYREEE (reference sequence). CDR3 length: 14 amino acids. V shed 0 bases and J shed 2 bases, with 8 bases lying between them. This CDR3 is CASSLVGIQETQYF. CDR3 nucleotides: TGTGCCAGCAGCTTGGTTGGGATTCAAGAGACCCAGTACTTC.

The chain carries TRBV27 and TRBJ2-3; 7 bases match TRBD2. Per the germline V gene, CDR1 is MNHEY and CDR2 is SMNVEV (reference sequence). The V and J ends lost 4 bases and 4 bases, in that order; junction bases with no gene match: 11. The CDR3 extends over 16 amino acids. CDR3 region: CASSSWAGVLADTQYF. The DNA of the CDR3 is TGTGCCAGCAGTTCTTGGGCGGGAGTTTTGGCAGATACGCAGTATTTT.

This sequence joins TRBV27 and TRBJ2-5, with 7 bases identical to TRBD1. Germline loops: CDR1 MNHEY, CDR2 SMNVEV (reference sequence). V shed 7 bases and J 4 bases; nucleotides not matched to a gene: 6. The CDR3 covers 13 residues. The CDR3 spells CASTLRGRETQYF. The CDR3 DNA follows: TGTGCCAGCACTCTTAGGGGGCGAGAGACCCAGTACTTC.

DNA for the CDR3: TGTGCCAGCGCCGCTGGCACAGATACGCAGTATTTT. Its protein product is CASAAGTDTQYF. V usage is TRBV7-6 and J usage is TRBJ2-3, with D uncertain. The ends were cut back, 8 bases at V and 1 base at J, with 7 bases in the middle. Germline CDR1 SGHVS, CDR2 FNYEAQ. The CDR3 has 12 amino acids.

The table lists this clone with a few counts. The chain carries TRBV5-1 and TRBJ2-2, with TRBD1 as a possible D gene (6 bases). Trimming removed 4 bases from V and 7 bases from J, with 11 bases in between. Germline CDR1 is SGHRS and CDR2 is YFSETQ. The CDR3 spans 13 residues. The CDR3 here is CASSLQGIGELFF. As DNA, the CDR3 is TGCGCCAGCAGCCTTCAGGGGATCGGGGAGCTGTTTTTT.

The chain carries TRBV7-9 and TRBJ2-7, with 9 bases that match TRBD1. The germline V gene encodes CDR1 SEHNR and CDR2 FQNEAQ (reference sequence). V was clipped by 4 bases and J by 2 bases; unmatched bases: 6. CDR3 length equals 15 residues. The CDR3 protein is CASSSGQGSPYEQYF. CDR3 nucleotides: TGTGCCAGCAGCTCTGGACAGGGGTCCCCCTACGAGCAGTACTTC.

This chain links TRBV12-2 with TRBJ1-1; TRBD1 is taken as the D call from the table, unchecked against the DNA. TRBV12-2 is an annotated pseudogene. The CDR3 length is 19 residues. CDR3 sequence (DNA): TGTGCAAGTCGCCCCCCTAGTGGGATACAGGGGGTAGGGACCGCTGAAGCTTTCTTT. This translates into CASRPPSGIQGVGTAEAFF.

The chain joins TRBV6-5 to TRBJ2-7; TRBD2 matches 9 bases. J was trimmed by 4 bases and V by 5 bases; bases with no gene match: 9. The CDR3 loop spans 15 amino acids. Germline V gene data show CDR1 as MNHEY and CDR2 as SVGAGI. The CDR3 DNA sequence: TGTGCCAGCAGTCTAGGCGCGGGAGGGCCGTACGAGCAGTACTTC. Protein: CASSLGAGGPYEQYF.

The rearrangement links TRBV30 to TRBJ2-3, with D possibly called TRBD1 or TRBD2 (5 bases each). The CDR3 loop spans 13 amino acids. V was clipped by 2 bases and J by 2 bases, with 8 bases between them. Germline V gene sequence: CDR1 GTSNPN, CDR2 SVGIG (reference sequence). This chain's CDR3 is CAWSMGDTDTQYF. CDR3 nucleotide sequence: TGTGCCTGGAGTATGGGGGACACAGATACGCAGTATTTT.

The chain couples TRBV29-1 to TRBJ2-2, with D perhaps being TRBD1 or TRBD2 (5 bases each). CDR3 length: 16 amino acids. V lost 5 bases and J lost 3, with 19 bases in between. Germline CDR1 reads SQVTM; CDR2 reads ANQGSEA. CDR3 bases: TGCAGCGTTTGGTTATATGGGACGGATCACACCGGGGAGCTGTTTTTT. This gives the protein CSVWLYGTDHTGELFF.

The chain uses TRBV19 and TRBJ2-7; 12 nucleotides match TRBD1. The V gene end was trimmed by 6 bases and the J gene end by 3 bases; junction bases not matched to a gene: 6. From germline, CDR1 is LNHDA and CDR2 SQIVND (reference sequence). The CDR3 extends over 15 amino acids. CDR3 loop: CASSAGTGGGYEQYF. In DNA form, the CDR3 reads TGTGCCAGTAGCGCCGGGACAGGGGGCGGCTACGAGCAGTACTTC.

This clone turned up a few times. The chain uses TRBV7-2 and TRBJ2-2; 7 bases are a match to TRBD2. The CDR3 is made up of 17 amino acids. The V gene end was trimmed by 0 bases and the J gene end by 4 bases; junction bases not matched to a gene: 8. Germline CDR1 and CDR2: SGHTA and FQGNSA. The CDR3 is CASSLAGGIPPTGELFF. The CDR3 DNA reads as TGTGCCAGCAGCTTAGCGGGAGGGATACCGCCCACCGGGGAGCTGTTTTTT.

This chain uses TRBV29-1 with TRBJ1-3; weak D call: TRBD1 (6 bases). The CDR3 is 13 amino acids. Germline CDR1 and CDR2: SQVTM and ANQGSEA. Trimming left V 0 bases short and J 5 bases short, with 8 bases between. The CDR3 reads CSVEDRGRNTIYF. The CDR3 DNA sequence: TGCAGCGTTGAAGACAGGGGACGAAACACCATATATTTT. The full variable domain, its missing parts supplied by reference TRBV29-1 and TRBJ1-3, is SAVISQKPSRDICQRGTSLTIQCQVDSQVTMMFWYRQQPGQSLTLIATANQGSEATYESGFVIDKFPISRPNLTFSTLTVSNMSPEDSSIYLCSVEDRGRNTIYFGEGSWLTVV.

The chain combines TRBV27 with TRBJ1-2; TRBD1 aligns across 8 bases. The trim removed 5 bases at V and 5 bases at J, leaving 16 bases unmatched. Germline V gene sequence: CDR1 MNHEY, CDR2 SMNVEV (reference sequence). The CDR3 sequence is 17 residues long. The CDR3 loop reads CASSPNVGTGRLYGYTF. DNA of the CDR3: TGTGCCAGCAGTCCGAATGTGGGGACAGGACGACTTTATGGCTACACCTTC.

The genes are TRBV6-1 and TRBJ2-2; maybe TRBD1 (5 bases). Trimming left V 6 bases short and J 2 bases short, with 7 bases between. The CDR3 length is 13 residues. CDR1 MNHNS and CDR2 SASEGT come from the germline V gene. The CDR3 DNA follows: TGTGCCAGCAGGGGGCTTAACACCGGGGAGCTGTTTTTT. As protein: CASRGLNTGELFF.

V and J are TRBV28 and TRBJ1-4; TRBD1 agrees at 11 bases. In germline, CDR1 is MDHEN, CDR2 SYDVKM. There are 15 residues in the CDR3. The trim removed 3 bases at V and 7 bases at J, leaving 4 bases unmatched. This CDR3 reads CASSFGGTGGEKLFF. Written as DNA, the CDR3 is TGTGCCAGCAGTTTCGGCGGGACAGGGGGTGAAAAACTGTTTTTT. Full variable domain (missing parts from reference TRBV28 and TRBJ1-4): DVKVTQSSRYLVKRTGEKVFLECVQDMDHENMFWYRQDPGLGLRLIYFSYDVKMKEKGDIPEGYSVSREKKERFSLILESASTNQTSMYLCASSFGGTGGEKLFFGSGTQLSVL.

At least ten counts were recorded for this clone. The same CDR3 also results from other DNA sequences found in this sample. As DNA, the CDR3 is TGTGCCAGCAGTGAACTAGCGGGAGGGCCAGAGACCCAGTACTTC. This codes for CASSELAGGPETQYF. The chain has TRBV6-1 and TRBJ2-5; TRBD2 aligns across 12 bases. Germline CDR1 and CDR2: MNHNS and SASEGT. V shed 2 bases and J 4 bases; nucleotides not matched to a gene: 2. There are 15 residues in the CDR3.

The chain uses TRBV4-1 and TRBJ2-3; possibly TRBD2 for D (6 bases). Germline CDR1 reads MGHRA; CDR2 reads YSYEKL. The CDR3 consists of 16 residues. Trimming shortened V by 1 base and J by 0 bases, and 11 bases separated the two germline ends. The CDR3, as DNA: TGCGCCAGCAGCCAAGTCGGACTATCTAGCACAGATACGCAGTATTTT. Amino acid sequence: CASSQVGLSSTDTQYF.

V usage is TRBV29-1 and J usage is TRBJ2-1; a possible D gene is TRBD2 (7 bases). Germline CDR1 is SQVTM and CDR2 is ANQGSEA. The V end lost 4 bases, the J end lost 3 bases, and 13 bases lay between the germline ends. CDR3 size: 14 residues. The CDR3 nucleotides read TGCAGCGTTGGGGGGCTAGCGGACTACAATGAGCAGTTCTTC. Protein: CSVGGLADYNEQFF.

The chain uses TRBV11-2 and TRBJ2-7; tentative D call: TRBD2 (6 bases). Germline CDR1 is SGHAT and CDR2 is FQNNGV. Deletions cut 4 bases from V and 3 bases from J, with 13 bases between. The CDR3 is 14 amino acids. DNA of the CDR3: TGTGCCAGCAGCTGGGAGGTGGGTCACTACGAGCAGTACTTC. As protein: CASSWEVGHYEQYF.

The CDR3 DNA reads as TGCGCCAGCAGCTTGGAGGCGGGCGGGAGAAACGAGCAGTACTTC. Its protein product is CASSLEAGGRNEQYF. The chain uses TRBV5-1 and TRBJ2-7; the match to TRBD2 covers 7 bases. CDR1 is SGHRS, CDR2 YFSETQ, per germline. V was pared by 0 bases and J by 5 bases, with 8 bases of the junction left unmatched. The CDR3 consists of 15 residues.

For the CDR3, the DNA is TGTGCCTGGAGTGTAATGACCGGGGAGCTGTTTTTT. Protein product: CAWSVMTGELFF. The V gene is TRBV30, the J gene TRBJ2-2; no definite D call. V lost 0 bases and J lost 5, with 4 bases in between. The germline V gene has CDR1 GTSNPN and CDR2 SVGIG (reference sequence). CDR3 size: 12 residues.

The table lists this clone with a few counts. The V gene is TRBV5-1, the J gene TRBJ1-4; the match to TRBD1 covers 7 bases. The V gene's germline CDR1 is SGHRS and CDR2 YFSETQ. V dropped 3 bases and J dropped 6; count of bases not matched to a gene: 5. The CDR3 has 14 residues. The CDR3 nucleotides read TGCGCCAGCAGCTATAGGACAGGAGATGAAAAACTGTTTTTT. Its protein is CASSYRTGDEKLFF.

The rearrangement uses TRBV5-6 and TRBJ2-2, with a tentative D call TRBD1 (5 bases). With 2 bases removed from V and 6 bases from J, the gap between germline ends came to 11 bases. Germline V gene lookup returns CDR1 SGHDT and CDR2 YYEEEE. CDR3 length: 14 residues. In nucleotides, the CDR3 is TGTGCCAGCAGCTTTTGGGCAGGGCCCGGGGAGCTGTTTTTT. It is translated as CASSFWAGPGELFF. The complete variable domain, with remaining parts taken from reference TRBV5-6 and TRBJ2-2, reads DAGVTQSPTHLIKTRGQQVTLRCSPKSGHDTVSWYQQALGQGPQFIFQYYEEEERQRGNFPDRFSGHQFPNYSSELNVNALLLGDSALYLCASSFWAGPGELFFGEGSRLTVL.

This CDR3 is CASSQGTGDEAFF. Here the CDR3 DNA reads TGTGCCAGCAGTCAAGGGACAGGGGATGAAGCTTTCTTT. The chain has TRBV27 and TRBJ1-1; 10 bases fit TRBD1. Germline V gives CDR1 MNHEY, CDR2 SMNVEV (reference sequence). The CDR3 has 13 amino acids. Germline trimming cut 5 bases from V and 7 bases from J; bases unmatched to any gene: 4.